The 16 T cell receptor beta chains below were found in one sample sequenced in a study of shared clonotypes between healthy human individuals. Sequencing used immunoSEQ multiplex PCR; TCRdb keeps in-frame clones, though not all of them. The top ten clones hold 0.36% of a sample with about 2.4 million clones, 90% to 95% of them seen once. Sequencing input: naive CD4+ T cells from PBMCs. The subset here: CD45RA+ positively selected. The receptors were sampled from a man aged 18 to 30 in good health. Some clones in this sample may be carry-over from other donors' samples.

This chain joins TRBV5-1 and TRBJ2-1; D is unresolved. CDR3 length: 13 amino acids. Trimming took off 4 bases at V and 4 bases at J, with 9 bases between the two ends. CDR1 is SGHRS, CDR2 YFSETQ, per germline. The CDR3 sequence: CASSDRWYNEQFF. Written as DNA, the CDR3 is TGCGCCAGCAGCGACCGCTGGTACAATGAGCAGTTCTTC.

CDR3 protein: CASSLGPRGQPQHF. The CDR3 DNA is TGTGCCAGCAGCTTAGGCCCAAGGGGGCAGCCCCAGCATTTT. The J gene is TRBJ1-5, the V gene TRBV7-8, with D perhaps matching TRBD1 (6 bases). The V end was cut by 1 base, the J end by 7 bases, with 11 bases between. Germline values: CDR1 SGHVS, CDR2 FQNEAQ. The CDR3 spans 14 residues. The variable domain in full, completed from reference TRBV7-8 and TRBJ1-5, reads GAGVSQSPRYKVAKRGQDVALRCDPISGHVSLFWYQQALGQGPEFLTYFQNEAQLDKSGLPSDRFFAERPEGSVSTLKIQRTQQEDSAVYLCASSLGPRGQPQHFGDGTRLSIL.

The chain joins TRBV10-3 to TRBJ2-7, with 7 bases fitting TRBD1. V dropped 3 bases and J dropped 6; count of bases not matched to a gene: 2. This CDR3 comprises 12 residues. Germline V gives CDR1 ENHRY, CDR2 SYGVKD. CDR3 nucleotide sequence: TGTGCCATCAGTGACCGGACAGGCGAGCAGTACTTC. Its protein product is CAISDRTGEQYF.

The rearrangement joins TRBV27 to TRBJ2-1, with D perhaps matching TRBD2 (5 bases). V shed 4 bases and J shed 15 bases, with 19 bases lying between them. Germline V gives CDR1 MNHEY, CDR2 SMNVEV (reference sequence). The CDR3 length is 13 residues. This chain's CDR3 is CASSSRTYNEGFF. As DNA, the CDR3 is TGTGCCAGCAGTTCTCGGACCTACAATGAGGGGTTCTTC.

The gene calls are TRBV5-5 and TRBJ2-4; D may be TRBD2 (7 bases). The V and J ends lost 4 bases and 8 bases respectively, with 19 bases between them. Germline lookup yields CDR1 SGHKS and CDR2 YYEKEE (reference sequence). The CDR3 contains 15 residues. Here the CDR3 DNA reads TGTGCCAGCAGCCCGGTTATAGGGGGGGCGGACATTCAGTACTTC. Protein sequence: CASSPVIGGADIQYF.

This rearrangement joins TRBV7-3 to TRBJ1-1, with D possibly matching TRBD1 (6 bases). V lost 6 bases, J lost 0 bases, and 8 bases lay in between. This CDR3 region has 13 residues. Germline CDR1 is SGHTA and CDR2 is FQGTGA. Here the CDR3 reads CASRRQVNTEAFF. CDR3 nucleotide sequence: TGTGCCAGCAGACGACAGGTGAACACTGAAGCTTTCTTT.

The V gene is TRBV11-2, the J gene TRBJ2-1, with 13 bases that match TRBD2. The CDR3 extends over 15 amino acids. V lost 3 bases and J lost 9; bases outside the gene matches: 5. Germline values: CDR1 SGHAT, CDR2 FQNNGV. DNA for the CDR3: TGTGCCAGCAGCTTCGGACTAGCGGGAGCGGGTGAGCAGTTCTTC. Translation: CASSFGLAGAGEQFF.

This chain joins TRBV6-1 and TRBJ2-3; D uncertain. Germline CDR1 reads MNHNS; CDR2 reads SASEGT. The CDR3 is 11 residues long. Deletions cut 6 bases from V and 4 bases from J, with 5 bases between. The CDR3 region is CASRPPDTQYF. In DNA, the CDR3 is TGTGCCAGCAGGCCTCCAGATACGCAGTATTTT.

The chain is built from TRBV18 and TRBJ2-1; D not certain. V lost 3 bases, J lost 5 bases, and 14 bases lay in between. The CDR3 extends over 15 amino acids. The germline V gene has CDR1 KGHSH and CDR2 LQKENI. In nucleotides, the CDR3 is TGTGCCAGCTCACCGGTTGTTGGTGCAGACAATGAGCAGTTCTTC. It is translated as CASSPVVGADNEQFF. The entire variable domain, with the rest obtained from reference TRBV18 and TRBJ2-1, is as follows: NAGVMQNPRHLVRRRGQEARLRCSPMKGHSHVYWYRQLPEEGLKFMVYLQKENIIDESGMPKERFSAEFPKEGPSILRIQQVVRGDSAAYFCASSPVVGADNEQFFGPGTRLTVL.

On this clone: Additional DNA sequences in this sample encode the identical CDR3. The rearrangement uses TRBV5-1 and TRBJ1-1, with D perhaps matching TRBD1 (6 bases). Germline CDR1 is SGHRS and CDR2 is YFSETQ. The CDR3 has 14 amino acids. The germline V and J ends were trimmed by 0 bases and 4 bases, with 10 bases remaining between them. In DNA, the CDR3 is TGCGCCAGCAGCTTGGTAGGGGGAAGCACTGAAGCTTTCTTT. This translates into CASSLVGGSTEAFF.

The chain links TRBV5-1 to TRBJ2-3; 7 nucleotides line up with TRBD2. The germline gives CDR1 SGHRS, CDR2 YFSETQ. J was trimmed by 5 bases and V by 2 bases; bases with no gene match: 5. The CDR3 consists of 14 residues. CDR3 protein: CASSFAGEGDTQYF. The CDR3 DNA follows: TGCGCCAGCAGCTTCGCGGGAGAGGGAGATACGCAGTATTTT.

With regard to this clone: Other DNA sequences in this specimen translate into the identical CDR3. V and J are TRBV28 and TRBJ2-5, with 12 bases matching TRBD2. The CDR3 length is 15 residues. Per germline, CDR1 MDHEN and CDR2 SYDVKM. The V and J ends lost 5 bases and 2 bases, in that order; junction bases with no gene match: 3. The CDR3 region has the DNA TGTGCCAGCAGTCCTGGGACTAGCGGGCAAGAGACCCAGTACTTC. Encoded protein: CASSPGTSGQETQYF. The whole variable domain, filled in from reference TRBV28 and TRBJ2-5, reads DVKVTQSSRYLVKRTGEKVFLECVQDMDHENMFWYRQDPGLGLRLIYFSYDVKMKEKGDIPEGYSVSREKKERFSLILESASTNQTSMYLCASSPGTSGQETQYFGPGTRLLVL.

V gene TRBV7-6 combines with J gene TRBJ2-2; 9 bases map to TRBD2. The CDR3 runs 16 residues. Germline assignment: CDR1 SGHVS and CDR2 FNYEAQ. Trimming removed 5 bases from V and 3 bases from J; junction bases left unmatched: 7. The chain's CDR3 is CASSLGTSIDTGELFF. In nucleotides, the CDR3 is TGTGCCAGCAGCCTTGGGACTAGCATCGACACCGGGGAGCTGTTTTTT.

Points on this clone: Relative to the germline gene, one junction end is altered; a read error may explain this. The chain carries TRBV27 and TRBJ2-6; TRBD1 matches 7 bases. CDR3 length equals 19 residues. Germline V gene sequence: CDR1 MNHEY, CDR2 SMNVEV (reference sequence). As DNA, the CDR3 is TGTGCCAGCAGTCCGTACCGGACAGGCGCAAGCTCTGGGACCAACGTCCTGACTTTC. Translating it yields CASSPYRTGASSGTNVLTF. Filled out from reference TRBV27 and TRBJ2-6, the complete variable domain reads EAQVTQNPRYLITVTGKKLTVTCSQNMNHEYMSWYRQDPGLGLRQIYYSMNVEVTDKGDVPEGYKVSRKEKRNFPLILESPSPNQTSLYFCASSPYRTGASSGTNVLTFGAGSRLTVL.

The rearrangement uses TRBV18 and TRBJ2-5; tentatively, D is TRBD1 (6 bases). The V gene's germline CDR1 is KGHSH and CDR2 LQKENI. This CDR3 has 15 residues. Trimming cost V 2 bases and J 1 base, with 11 bases left between them. CDR3 coding DNA: TGTGCCAGCTCACCAACCGGGACACCCCAAGAGACCCAGTACTTC. Its protein product is CASSPTGTPQETQYF.

The chain couples TRBV6-1 to TRBJ2-2; TRBD1 is a possible D gene (6 bases). This CDR3 region has 17 residues. Per the germline V gene, CDR1 is MNHNS and CDR2 is SASEGT. The V and J ends lost 0 bases and 2 bases respectively, with 13 bases between them. The CDR3 loop is CASSEARNRVNTGELFF. As DNA, the CDR3 is TGTGCCAGCAGTGAAGCGCGGAACAGGGTAAACACCGGGGAGCTGTTTTTT.